A selection of T cell receptor beta chains follows, all from one sample in a study of cytomegalovirus exposure and HLA in healthy donors. Profiled with immunoSEQ multiplex PCR; TCRdb holds only in-frame clones, not every one. Of tens of thousands of clones detected, 75% to 85% appear once; the ten largest clones hold 3.8%. Source material: PBMCs. The receptors shown here come from a woman in her thirties or forties in good health and CMV-seronegative. Both conserved end residues are part of each CDR3. A D gene is named only where the DNA matches it firmly. Clone size is shown for a subset of rows, as once, few, many or a class of expanded clone.

clone_size d_call j_call v_call cdr3_nt cdr3_aa
NA TRBD1 TRBJ1-5 TRBV5-1 TGCGCCAGCAGCACCGGGACAGTGGATCAGCCCCAGCATTTT CASSTGTVDQPQHF
NA TRBD2 TRBJ2-3 TRBV18 TGTGCCAGCTCACGGACTAGCGGGGGCACAGATACGCAGTATTTT CASSRTSGGTDTQYF
NA NA TRBJ1-1 TRBV5-4 TGTGCCAGCAGCCTACAGGGATTGGGCACTGAAGCTTTCTTT CASSLQGLGTEAFF
NA NA TRBJ1-2 TRBV28 TGTGCCAGCAGTCCCCTAGACAGCTATGGCTACACCTTC CASSPLDSYGYTF
NA NA TRBJ1-3 TRBV5-4 TGTGCCAGCAGCCGGTCTCCAGGGCCTACTGGAAACACCATATATTTT CASSRSPGPTGNTIYF
NA TRBD1 TRBJ2-2 TRBV5-1 TGCGCCAGCAGCAATAACAGGGGGAACACCGGGGAGCTGTTTTTT CASSNNRGNTGELFF
NA TRBD1 TRBJ1-6 TRBV4-3 TGCGCCAGCAGCCAAGATTACGTAGCGGGACAGGGCAATTCACCCCTCCACTTT CASSQDYVAGQGNSPLHF
few TRBD1 TRBJ2-7 TRBV6-1 TGTGCCAGCAGCGAAACGCCGGGACAGGGCTACGAGCAGTACTTC CASSETPGQGYEQYF
NA NA TRBJ2-5 TRBV30 TGTGCCTGGAGACAGGACCAAGAGACCCAGTACTTC CAWRQDQETQYF
NA TRBD1 TRBJ1-6 TRBV7-6 TGTGCCAGCAGCTTAGGACAGGGGGTAGGGAATTCACCCCTCCACTTT CASSLGQGVGNSPLHF
few NA TRBJ2-7 TRBV5-8 TGTGCCAGCAGCTTATCTCTCTCGGGGGAGCAGTACTTC CASSLSLSGEQYF
NA TRBD2 TRBJ2-1 TRBV7-6 TGTGCCAGCAGCTCCATCGGGGGGGCGGAGTACAATGAGCAGTTCTTC CASSSIGGAEYNEQFF